The 25 T cell receptor beta chains below were found in one sample sequenced in a study of control samples from healthy donors and cancer patients. This table comes from immunoSEQ multiplex PCR, and its TCRdb copy is limited to in-frame clones, with some not included. The sample yields under 100,000 clones, approximately 93% seen once. Sequences were obtained from blood. The receptors stem from a woman in her 30s in good health.

V gene TRBV5-5 combines with J gene TRBJ1-3, with D perhaps matching TRBD1 (5 bases). This CDR3 spans 17 amino acids. The V end was cut by 1 base, the J end by 0 bases, with 14 bases between. Germline-derived CDR1 and CDR2 are SGHKS and YYEKEE (reference sequence). The CDR3 DNA follows: TGTGCCAGCAGCTTGTGGGAGGGGATCAACTCTGGAAACACCATATATTTT. It specifies CASSLWEGINSGNTIYF.

V is TRBV7-8 and J is TRBJ2-6; D gene uncertain. The CDR3 consists of 14 residues. The germline CDR1 and CDR2 sequences are SGHVS and FQNEAQ. The V and J ends lost 6 bases and 0 bases respectively, with 6 bases between them. CDR3 protein: CASSSFSGANVLTF. CDR3 nucleotide sequence: TGTGCCAGCAGTTCTTTCTCTGGGGCCAACGTCCTGACTTTC. The full variable domain, rest sourced from reference TRBV7-8 and TRBJ2-6, is GAGVSQSPRYKVAKRGQDVALRCDPISGHVSLFWYQQALGQGPEFLTYFQNEAQLDKSGLPSDRFFAERPEGSVSTLKIQRTQQEDSAVYLCASSSFSGANVLTFGAGSRLTVL.

The V call is TRBV6-4, the J call TRBJ1-6, with D perhaps TRBD1 (6 bases). Germline V gives CDR1 MRHNA, CDR2 SNTAGT. V lost 6 bases and J lost 8, with 14 bases in between. The CDR3 is 14 amino acids. CDR3 sequence: CASSPTGSYSPLHF. As DNA, the CDR3 is TGTGCCAGCAGCCCAACAGGGTCGTATTCACCCCTCCACTTT.

The chain joins TRBV28 to TRBJ2-6, with 8 nucleotides matching TRBD2. Germline CDR1 is MDHEN and CDR2 is SYDVKM. CDR3 length equals 16 residues. With 6 bases clipped from V and 2 bases from J, the junction kept 6 bases outside the gene matches. The CDR3 region is CASRSPGGAGANVLTF. As DNA, the CDR3 is TGTGCCAGCAGGTCGCCGGGGGGGGCTGGGGCCAACGTCCTGACTTTC.

The rearrangement links TRBV29-1 to TRBJ1-1, with TRBD1 matching over 7 bases. The germline V gene encodes CDR1 SQVTM and CDR2 ANQGSEA. Germline trimming cut 8 bases from V and 5 bases from J; bases unmatched to any gene: 11. The CDR3 sequence is 13 residues long. The CDR3 here is CSIRTGGDTEAFF. CDR3 nucleotide sequence: TGCAGCATAAGGACAGGAGGAGATACTGAAGCTTTCTTT.

The V gene is TRBV3-1 (or the pseudogene TRBV3-2), the J gene TRBJ1-5; D remains ambiguous. Germline CDR1 LGHDT, CDR2 YNNKEL (reference sequence). The V gene lost 1 base and the J gene lost 6 bases, with 10 bases spanning the gap. The CDR3 has 14 residues. Here the CDR3 reads CASSQAWGGQPQHF. CDR3 sequence (DNA): TGTGCCAGCAGCCAAGCTTGGGGTGGTCAGCCCCAGCATTTT.

V and J are TRBV4-1 and TRBJ2-7; TRBD2 matches 12 bases. This CDR3 is built from 19 residues. Germline values: CDR1 MGHRA, CDR2 YSYEKL. J was trimmed by 6 bases and V by 1 base; bases with no gene match: 16. The CDR3 reads CASSQAVTGGGLAGFEQYF. CDR3 DNA sequence: TGCGCCAGCAGCCAAGCAGTTACAGGGGGGGGACTAGCGGGTTTCGAGCAGTACTTC.

The gene calls are TRBV11-2 and TRBJ1-1, with 8 bases lining up with TRBD1. Per germline, CDR1 SGHAT and CDR2 FQNNGV. The CDR3 length is 13 residues. V lost 5 bases to trimming and J lost 6 bases; unmatched junction nucleotides: 5. The CDR3 loop reads CASSGQGFAEAFF. The CDR3 DNA is TGTGCCAGCAGCGGACAGGGTTTTGCTGAAGCTTTCTTT.

This chain links TRBV19 with TRBJ2-5; 8 positions agree with TRBD2. The CDR3 length is 14 residues. The trim removed 4 bases at V and 2 bases at J, leaving 3 bases unmatched. Germline lookup yields CDR1 LNHDA and CDR2 SQIVND (reference sequence). CDR3 residues: CASSTLAEQETQYF. The CDR3 coding sequence is TGTGCCAGTAGTACACTAGCGGAACAAGAGACCCAGTACTTC.

This clone was seen only once. This chain connects TRBV4-2 to TRBJ2-2; D may be TRBD2 (6 bases). Trimming removed 0 bases at V and 3 bases at J, with 14 bases between. Looked up from germline, CDR1 is LGHNA and CDR2 is YNFKEQ. CDR3 size: 17 residues. The CDR3 DNA follows: TGTGCCAGCAGCCAAGATCTGGCTAGCGTCGACACCGGGGAGCTGTTTTTT. Translation gives CASSQDLASVDTGELFF.

The V call is TRBV7-9, the J call TRBJ1-2, with 7 bases lining up with TRBD1. CDR1 and CDR2 (germline): SEHNR, FQNEAQ (reference sequence). The CDR3 length is 13 residues. The V segment lost 1 base and the J segment 14 bases; nucleotides outside the gene matches: 10. CDR3 region: CASSLEGGAGLTF. As DNA, the CDR3 is TGTGCCAGCAGCTTAGAAGGGGGCGCGGGGCTAACCTTC.

The chain links TRBV4-2 to TRBJ2-4; TRBD2 matches 10 bases. V lost 0 bases, J lost 6 bases, and 8 bases stayed unmatched. The CDR3 is 17 amino acids. Germline values: CDR1 LGHNA, CDR2 YNFKEQ. The chain's CDR3 is CASSQDFASGSPNIQYF. The CDR3 nucleotides read TGTGCCAGCAGCCAAGACTTCGCTAGCGGGAGTCCAAACATTCAGTACTTC.

The chain recombines TRBV12-3 or TRBV12-4 with TRBJ1-1; D gene uncertain. The CDR3 has 13 amino acids. Trimming left V 2 bases short and J 0 bases short, with 4 bases between. As DNA, the CDR3 is TGTGCCAGCAGTTTATCCGTGAACACTGAAGCTTTCTTT. This codes for CASSLSVNTEAFF.

CDR3 sequence: CASSPGRLIYTEAFF. In DNA, the CDR3 is TGTGCCAGCAGCCCAGGGAGGTTAATATACACTGAAGCTTTCTTT. This chain connects TRBV5-6 to TRBJ1-1; a possible D gene is TRBD1 (5 bases). Trimming took 4 bases from V and 3 from J, leaving 16 bases between them. The germline V gene encodes CDR1 SGHDT and CDR2 YYEEEE. The CDR3 extends over 15 amino acids.

The J gene is TRBJ1-5, the V gene TRBV6-1; tentatively, D is TRBD1 (5 bases). V gave up 2 bases and J gave up 0 bases, with 11 bases separating them. The CDR3 runs 16 residues. Germline V gives CDR1 MNHNS, CDR2 SASEGT. The CDR3 loop reads CASSESGTDSNQPQHF. The CDR3 DNA follows: TGTGCCAGCAGTGAAAGCGGGACGGATAGCAATCAGCCCCAGCATTTT.

V and J are TRBV24-1 and TRBJ2-1; TRBD2 matches 8 bases. The trim removed 3 bases at V and 0 bases at J, leaving 6 bases unmatched. The V gene's germline CDR1 is KGHDR and CDR2 SFDVKD. This CDR3 is 17 amino acids long. CDR3 residues: CATSDLSSGNSYNEQFF. CDR3 in DNA: TGTGCCACCAGTGATCTCAGTAGCGGGAACTCCTACAATGAGCAGTTCTTC.

The chain links TRBV6-6 to TRBJ2-3, with 14 bases matching TRBD2. Germline loops: CDR1 MNHNY, CDR2 SVGAGI (reference sequence). The CDR3 is 15 residues long. J lost 6 bases, V lost 5 bases, and 4 bases had no gene match. In nucleotides, the CDR3 is TGTGCCAGCAGTCCCGGGACTAGCGGGGGTGATACGCAGTATTTT. It specifies CASSPGTSGGDTQYF.

The V gene is TRBV10-3, the J gene TRBJ1-4; 8 nucleotides line up with TRBD1. With V trimmed by 7 bases and J by 4 bases, 5 bases remained unmatched. CDR1 and CDR2 from the germline V gene are ENHRY and SYGVKD. The CDR3 covers 14 residues. The CDR3 nucleotides are TGTGCCATCAAAAAGACAGGGGATAATGAAAAACTGTTTTTT. This gives the protein CAIKKTGDNEKLFF.

The chain employs TRBV9 and TRBJ1-6; D is possibly TRBD1 (6 bases). Germline values: CDR1 SGDLS, CDR2 YYNGEE. Trimming stripped 0 bases from V and 7 bases from J, with 8 bases between. The CDR3 sequence is 14 residues long. This CDR3 is CASSVGQGNSPLHF. Here the CDR3 DNA reads TGTGCCAGCAGCGTAGGGCAGGGGAATTCACCCCTCCACTTT.

This chain links TRBV7-9 with TRBJ1-1; 8 bases align to TRBD1. This CDR3 spans 16 amino acids. V was pared by 5 bases and J by 2 bases, with 10 bases of the junction left unmatched. CDR1 is SEHNR and CDR2 is FQNEAQ in the germline V gene (reference sequence). The CDR3 sequence: CASSPRGPLGNTEAFF. For the CDR3, the DNA is TGTGCCAGCAGCCCCAGGGGGCCGCTCGGAAACACTGAAGCTTTCTTT.

The rearrangement links TRBV11-3 to TRBJ1-1; TRBD1 is a possible D gene (6 bases). The ends were cut back, 5 bases at V and 6 bases at J, with 16 bases in the middle. Germline assignment: CDR1 SGHNT and CDR2 YENEEA. This CDR3 spans 14 amino acids. CDR3 coding DNA: TGTGCCAGCAGCCGCCGCGGGGGCGGCGCTGAAGCTTTCTTT. Translation gives CASSRRGGGAEAFF.

The chain links TRBV9 to TRBJ1-2; 11 bases align to TRBD1. The CDR3 spans 16 residues. Germline-derived CDR1 and CDR2 are SGDLS and YYNGEE. V lost 0 bases, J lost 3 bases, and 4 bases stayed unmatched. The CDR3 is CASSVGPGQGDYGYTF. The CDR3 bases are TGTGCCAGCAGCGTAGGCCCGGGACAGGGGGACTATGGCTACACCTTC.

The V and J genes are TRBV19 and TRBJ1-1; D is unresolved. V lost 5 bases to trimming and J lost 1 base, with 14 bases between them. Germline CDR1 and CDR2: LNHDA and SQIVND (reference sequence). The CDR3 has 15 residues. The CDR3 protein is CASSPRPISNTEAFF. The CDR3 region has the DNA TGTGCCAGTAGTCCGCGTCCGATCTCGAACACTGAAGCTTTCTTT.

V usage is TRBV5-6 and J usage is TRBJ1-6; D is possibly TRBD1 (6 bases). This CDR3 is built from 17 residues. Germline V gene data show CDR1 as SGHDT and CDR2 as YYEEEE. V lost 5 bases to trimming and J lost 3 bases, with 18 bases between them. CDR3 amino acids: CASRAYRVDYYNSPLHF. The DNA for the CDR3 is TGTGCCAGCAGGGCCTACAGGGTCGACTACTATAATTCACCCCTCCACTTT.

The rearrangement joins TRBV12-3 or TRBV12-4 to TRBJ1-3; TRBD1 matches 8 bases. V lost 6 bases and J lost 3; bases outside the gene matches: 1. This CDR3 has 13 residues. Here the CDR3 reads CASRGQVGNTIYF. DNA for the CDR3: TGTGCCAGCAGGGGACAGGTTGGAAACACCATATATTTT.